The clone carrying this TCR beta chain was found once. Its antigen remains unknown. TCRdb passed the 5' RACE reads through MiXCR, listing each CDR3 protein once. This sample has 140,000 to 150,000 distinct CDR3 sequences, with about 19% found just once. These data originate in a study of T-cell memory formation after mild COVID-19. General study findings and limits: A second wave of clones peaked on day 37, and their SARS-CoV-2 specificity went unconfirmed.

Trimming at V came to 6 bases and at J to 2 bases, leaving 3 bases not matched to a gene. The CDR3 runs to 14 residues. The V call is TRBV12-3 or TRBV12-4, the J call TRBJ1-2; TRBD1 matches 10 bases. Sequencing was done on a sample of PBMCs or a T cell subset sorted from them (not recorded which). The TCR was taken from an adult woman who had mild COVID-19 (a few samples of this study predate the infection). Cell type and time point are not known. CDR3 sequence reads: CASSTTGGNYGYTF. CDR3 DNA: TGTGCCAGCAGCACGACAGGGGGCAACTATGGCTACACCTTC.